These 21 T cell receptor beta chains came from one sample sequenced in a study of T cells in Graves' hyperthyroidism and ophthalmopathy. Amplification of TCR beta CDR3 regions was performed using RNA transcripts as template. Carried out on the TCR CDR3, a first-round RT-PCR used the HTBI primer set. TCRdb re-derived calls from the multiplex PCR reads in MiXCR, one entry per CDR3 protein. Among 500,000 or so distinct CDR3 sequences listed, 17% were seen once. The sequenced sample was blood. Receptors were obtained from a woman younger than 35 with Graves' ophthalmopathy.

This clonotype was seen at least ten times. The rearrangement links TRBV7-2 to TRBJ2-7; a possible D gene is TRBD2 (6 bases). Trimming took 1 base from V and 2 from J, leaving 12 bases between them. CDR3 length: 15 amino acids. Germline V CDR1 and CDR2: SGHTA, FQGNSA. The CDR3 is CASSLVAEPPYEQYF. CDR3 DNA sequence: TGTGCCAGCAGCTTAGTAGCGGAACCTCCCTACGAGCAGTACTTC.

In its sample, this clonotype was seen a few times. The chain combines TRBV2 with TRBJ2-1; 8 bases map to TRBD1. Germline V gene data show CDR1 as SNHLY and CDR2 as FYNNEI. This CDR3 has 13 residues. Trimming at V came to 7 bases and at J to 8 bases, leaving 7 bases not matched to a gene. This chain's CDR3 is CASTGGLRDEQFF. CDR3 sequence (DNA): TGTGCCAGCACAGGGGGCTTAAGAGATGAGCAGTTCTTC.

This clonotype was picked up a small number of times. This chain links TRBV7-6 with TRBJ1-4; perhaps TRBD1 as D (5 bases). The V end was cut by 2 bases, the J end by 5 bases, with 9 bases between. The CDR3 has 14 amino acids. From germline, CDR1 is SGHVS and CDR2 FNYEAQ. The CDR3 protein is CASSLRAGNEKLFF. In DNA form, the CDR3 reads TGTGCCAGCAGCTTAAGGGCAGGGAATGAAAAACTGTTTTTT.

The chain couples TRBV19 to TRBJ1-2; TRBD1 matches 9 bases. V shed 6 bases and J 5 bases; nucleotides not matched to a gene: 4. Per germline, CDR1 LNHDA and CDR2 SQIVND (reference sequence). This CDR3 comprises 13 residues. In DNA form, the CDR3 reads TGTGCCAGTAGGACCGGGACAGGGTATGGCTACACCTTC. Its translation: CASRTGTGYGYTF.

This clonotype was counted a few times. This chain connects TRBV5-1 to TRBJ2-1; 8 nucleotides match TRBD2. Germline values: CDR1 SGHRS, CDR2 YFSETQ. V was clipped by 4 bases and J by 0 bases; unmatched bases: 6. This CDR3 contains 16 residues. The CDR3 coding sequence is TGCGCCAGCAGCGAGGGGAGCGGGAGCTCCTACAATGAGCAGTTCTTC. Translating gives CASSEGSGSSYNEQFF.

The CDR3 bases are TGTGCCAGTAGCCCCGAACTGGACAGGGGGAGGACAGATACGCAGTATTTT. Its translation is CASSPELDRGRTDTQYF. The V and J genes are TRBV19 and TRBJ2-3, with 10 bases matching TRBD1. Germline-derived CDR1 and CDR2 are LNHDA and SQIVND (reference sequence). CDR3 length: 17 residues. V trimming: 6 bases; J trimming: 3 bases; junction bases outside the gene matches: 12.

About this clonotype itself: One end of the junction does not line up with germline, which may come from a read error. The V call is TRBV7-7, the J call TRBJ1-1; D may be TRBD1 (5 bases). The CDR3 extends over 15 amino acids. Germline CDR1 SSHAT, CDR2 FNYEAQ (reference sequence). CDR3 amino acids: CASSPPGGVAAEAFF. The DNA of the CDR3 is TGTGCTAGCAGCCCGCCTGGGGGAGTTGCCGCTGAAGCTTTCTTT.

This clonotype has a count of ten or more. The chain recombines TRBV7-2 with TRBJ2-3; 8 positions agree with TRBD2. Germline V gene data show CDR1 as SGHTA and CDR2 as FQGNSA. The CDR3 is 16 amino acids. V lost 4 bases, J lost 4 bases, and 10 bases stayed unmatched. The CDR3 nucleotides are TGTGCCAGCAGCTCTGGAGCGGGAGTCAGGTCAGATACGCAGTATTTT. It specifies CASSSGAGVRSDTQYF.

This rearrangement joins TRBV7-8 to TRBJ1-6, with 7 bases aligning to TRBD1. V lost 7 bases, J lost 10 bases, and 10 bases stayed unmatched. This CDR3 contains 14 residues. Germline lookup yields CDR1 SGHVS and CDR2 FQNEAQ. For the CDR3, the DNA is TGTGCCAGCACCCAGGGGCAGGGGGAGTCACCCCTCCACTTT. It is translated as CASTQGQGESPLHF.

V is TRBV6-4 and J is TRBJ2-5; D tentatively fits TRBD1 or TRBD2 (5 bases each). Germline CDR1 and CDR2: MRHNA and SNTAGT. V lost 6 bases, J lost 1 base, and 9 bases lay in between. This CDR3 is built from 13 residues. The CDR3: CASSTGPQETQYF. CDR3 sequence (DNA): TGTGCCAGCAGCACGGGGCCCCAAGAGACCCAGTACTTC.

As for this clonotype: At one of its ends the junction is not consistent with the germline gene, which may arise from a read error. The V and J genes are TRBV19 and TRBJ1-1; possibly TRBD1 for D (5 bases). The CDR3 extends over 13 amino acids. In germline, CDR1 is LNHDA, CDR2 SQIVND (reference sequence). DNA of the CDR3: TGTGCCAGTGAAGGAAGGGGTTTCGCTGAAGCTTCCTTT. Translated, it gives CASEGRGFAEASF.

In its sample, this clonotype was seen many times. This sequence joins TRBV20-1 and TRBJ2-3, with 9 bases aligning to TRBD2. Germline V gene sequence: CDR1 DFQATT, CDR2 SNEGSKA (reference sequence). J lost 1 base, V lost 5 bases, and 4 bases had no gene match. The CDR3 totals 14 residues. For the CDR3, the DNA is TGCAGTGCTCTTAGCGGGAGTGGCACAGATACGCAGTATTTT. Its protein product is CSALSGSGTDTQYF.

The chain links TRBV6-2 or TRBV6-3 to TRBJ2-7, with 9 bases aligning to TRBD1. With 5 bases clipped from V and 4 bases from J, the junction kept 9 bases outside the gene matches. In germline, CDR1 is MNHEY, CDR2 SVGEGT. The CDR3 covers 15 residues. This CDR3 reads CASSLPGTGKYEQYF. The CDR3 DNA sequence: TGTGCCAGCAGTCTCCCCGGGACAGGGAAGTACGAGCAGTACTTC.

Remarks on this clonotype: A much larger clone sits a single nucleotide away, making a read error possible. This chain links TRBV28 with TRBJ2-7, with 7 bases fitting TRBD2. The CDR3 runs 13 residues. The V gene's germline CDR1 is MDHEN and CDR2 SYDVKM. The CDR3 protein is CASRGGESYEKYF. The CDR3 bases are TGTGCCAGCAGGGGGGGGGAATCCTACGAGAAGTACTTC. Variable domain in full (rest from reference TRBV28 and TRBJ2-7): DVKVTQSSRYLVKRTGEKVFLECVQDMDHENMFWYRQDPGLGLRLIYFSYDVKMKEKGDIPEGYSVSREKKERFSLILESASTNQTSMYLCASRGGESYEKYFGPGTRLTVT.

This clonotype has ten or more counts. The chain combines TRBV10-3 with TRBJ2-2; TRBD2 agrees at 13 bases. The CDR3 has 15 residues. The V and J ends lost 11 bases and 2 bases, in that order; junction bases with no gene match: 5. Germline V gene data show CDR1 as ENHRY and CDR2 as SYGVKD. CDR3 nucleotides: TGTGCCGCCGGGACTAGCGGGGATAACACCGGGGAGCTGTTTTTT. Protein sequence: CAAGTSGDNTGELFF.

This clonotype has just a few counts. The chain recombines TRBV4-3 with TRBJ2-4; 8 nucleotides match TRBD2. Germline values: CDR1 LGHNA, CDR2 YSLEER. V shed 1 base and J 9 bases; nucleotides not matched to a gene: 5. The length of the CDR3 is 14 residues. The CDR3 DNA is TGCGCCAGCAGCCAAGGGACTAGCCACAGCATTCAGTACTTC. This encodes CASSQGTSHSIQYF.

Ten or more counts support this clonotype. The chain employs TRBV7-2 and TRBJ2-2; TRBD1 might be the D (5 bases). Looked up from germline, CDR1 is SGHTA and CDR2 is FQGNSA. CDR3 length: 16 residues. Trimming shortened V by 5 bases and J by 4 bases, and 17 bases separated the two germline ends. As DNA, the CDR3 is TGTGCCAGCAGCGCCAGACCTTGGCAGGGCACCGGGGAGCTGTTTTTT. Protein sequence: CASSARPWQGTGELFF.

This clonotype was counted ten times or more. The chain combines TRBV27 with TRBJ1-5; 7 bases fit TRBD1. Germline CDR1 and CDR2: MNHEY and SMNVEV (reference sequence). Losses at the gene ends were 5 bases for V and 2 bases for J; bases not matched to a gene: 3. The CDR3 is made up of 14 amino acids. The CDR3 loop reads CASSRTGGNQPQHF. For the CDR3, the DNA is TGTGCCAGCAGTCGGACAGGAGGCAATCAGCCCCAGCATTTT.

This clonotype was observed a handful of times. The genes are TRBV6-1 and TRBJ2-5, with D unclear. This CDR3 comprises 12 residues. Between the trimmed V and J ends, which lost 8 bases and 4 bases, there was a span of 11 bases. Germline CDR1 MNHNS, CDR2 SASEGT. For the CDR3, the DNA is TGTGCCAGCGGGTCGGTGGGAGAGACCCAGTACTTC. Amino acid sequence: CASGSVGETQYF.

For the CDR3, the DNA is TGCAGGGGACAGGGAGGCGCCGGAAACACCATATATTTT. Translated, it gives CRGQGGAGNTIYF. V gene TRBV20-1 combines with J gene TRBJ1-3, with 9 bases identical to TRBD1. Germline CDR1 is DFQATT and CDR2 is SNEGSKA (reference sequence). This CDR3 comprises 13 residues.

This chain links TRBV19 with TRBJ1-5; 10 bases line up with TRBD1. Germline values: CDR1 LNHDA, CDR2 SQIVND (reference sequence). J lost 6 bases, V lost 2 bases, and 4 bases had no gene match. The CDR3 is made up of 15 amino acids. CDR3 in DNA: TGTGCCAGTAGTATAACCGGGACAGGGGTTCAGCCCCAGCATTTT. It is translated as CASSITGTGVQPQHF.